The 8 T cell receptor beta chains below all came from one sample that was sequenced in a study of vaccination and CD4 T cells after COVID-19. TCRdb ran MiXCR on the PCR reads and lists one entry per CDR3 protein. The table has about 28,000 distinct CDR3 sequences, roughly 50% seen once; the top ten hold 5.5% to 7.5%. Time point indicated: late sampling 161 to 241 days after vaccination in a few convalescent patients. Specimen: CD4+ T cells from blood, collected about 7 months after SARS-CoV-2 vaccination. All receptors derive from a human donor who had recovered from COVID-19.

V and J are TRBV6-4 and TRBJ2-2; possible D gene TRBD2, 5 bases. CDR3 length: 14 residues. The germline V gene encodes CDR1 MRHNA and CDR2 SNTAGT. Trimming removed 4 bases from V and 6 bases from J, with 12 bases in between. CDR3 region: CASSVQGSSGELFF. CDR3 sequence (DNA): TGTGCCAGCAGTGTGCAAGGGAGCTCCGGGGAGCTGTTTTTT.

The gene calls are TRBV6-5 and TRBJ1-5; D unclear. The CDR3 sequence is 14 residues long. V was trimmed by 0 bases and J by 3 bases, leaving 6 bases between them. Germline CDR1 MNHEY, CDR2 SVGAGI. DNA of the CDR3: TGTGCCAGCAGTTACTCGGCCTTCAATCAGCCCCAGCATTTT. It is translated as CASSYSAFNQPQHF.

The chain couples TRBV27 to TRBJ2-1, with 8 positions matching TRBD2. Germline assignment: CDR1 MNHEY and CDR2 SMNVEV (reference sequence). The CDR3 sequence is 16 residues long. V lost 0 bases and J lost 12; bases outside the gene matches: 13. CDR3 nucleotides: TGTGCCAGCAGTTTATCAGCCTTACTAGCGGAAGGCAGGCAGTTCTTC. The encoded protein is CASSLSALLAEGRQFF.

The J gene is TRBJ2-3, the V gene TRBV28, with TRBD2 matching 7 bases. The CDR3 is made up of 16 amino acids. After removal of 1 base from V and 2 bases from J, the junction contained 6 bases not matched to a gene. From germline, CDR1 is MDHEN and CDR2 SYDVKM. The CDR3 nucleotides are TGTGCCAGCAGTTTATCTAGCGGATCTACCACAGATACGCAGTATTTT. It translates to CASSLSSGSTTDTQYF.

V and J are TRBV6-5 and TRBJ1-5; 8 positions agree with TRBD1. Trimming took 2 bases from V and 5 from J; bases not matched to a gene: 8. The CDR3 totals 16 residues. CDR1 and CDR2 (germline): MNHEY, SVGAGI. DNA of the CDR3: TGTGCCAGCAGTTACCCCGGACAGGGCCTTTATCAGCCCCAGCATTTT. Its translation is CASSYPGQGLYQPQHF.

This chain uses TRBV4-1 with TRBJ1-3; no firm D call. Germline CDR1 and CDR2: MGHRA and YSYEKL. V was clipped by 0 bases and J by 2 bases, with 11 bases between them. The CDR3 has 16 residues. CDR3 DNA: TGCGCCAGCAGCCAAGATGGAGCGAGGGCTGGAAACACCATATATTTT. Its translation: CASSQDGARAGNTIYF.

The CDR3 DNA sequence: TGTGCCAGCAAACTAGCGGGAGTTTGGGGGGAGTACTTC. Translation: CASKLAGVWGEYF. The chain employs TRBV6-2 or TRBV6-3 and TRBJ2-7; 11 bases map to TRBD2. Unmatched junction bases numbered 10, after V lost 7 bases and J lost 11 bases. Germline V gives CDR1 MNHEY, CDR2 SVGEGT. This CDR3 contains 13 residues.

The J gene is TRBJ2-1, the V gene TRBV28; 11 bases map to TRBD2. CDR1 and CDR2 from the germline V gene are MDHEN and SYDVKM. This CDR3 has 14 amino acids. Germline trimming cut 7 bases from V and 10 bases from J; bases unmatched to any gene: 9. CDR3 nucleotides: TGTGCCAGCATCCAGGGGACTAGCGGATGGGAGCAGTTCTTC. Translated, it gives CASIQGTSGWEQFF.